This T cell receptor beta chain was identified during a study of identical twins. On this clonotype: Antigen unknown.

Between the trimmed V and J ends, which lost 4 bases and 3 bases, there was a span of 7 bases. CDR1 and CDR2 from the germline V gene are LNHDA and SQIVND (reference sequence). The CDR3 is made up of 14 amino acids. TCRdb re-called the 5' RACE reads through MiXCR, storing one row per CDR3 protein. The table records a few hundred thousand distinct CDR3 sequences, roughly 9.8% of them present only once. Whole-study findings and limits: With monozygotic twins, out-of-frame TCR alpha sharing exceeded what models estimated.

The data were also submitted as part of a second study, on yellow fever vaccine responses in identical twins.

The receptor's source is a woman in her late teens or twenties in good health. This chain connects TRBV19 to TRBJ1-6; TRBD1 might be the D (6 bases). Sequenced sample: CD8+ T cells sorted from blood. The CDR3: CASSRDNYNSPLHF. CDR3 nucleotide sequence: TGTGCCAGTAGTAGGGACAACTATAATTCACCCCTCCACTTT.